This T cell receptor (beta chain) was found in a study of spatial heterogeneity in lung cancer. Study-wide background: There were consistently more beta-chain sequences detected than alpha-chain sequences. A unique TCR and UMI combination showed up more than ten times in raw reads, on average.

Time point specified: sample taken at primary tumor resection. The input material, whole RNA from tumor, nontumor lung or frozen PBMC, was sequenced unsorted. One entry per CDR3 protein results from TCRdb running MiXCR on the 5' RACE reads. Of fewer than 2,500 distinct CDR3 sequences listed, about 12% are singletons. CDR3 length: 16 amino acids. V dropped 6 bases and J dropped 0 bases, with 20 bases sitting between them. Germline V CDR1 and CDR2: DFQATT, SNEGSKA (reference sequence). In its sample, this clonotype is medium-sized. The sequence was obtained from a female donor with early-stage non-small cell lung cancer. The sample in question was normal lung tissue next to the tumor, obtained at surgery. This chain joins TRBV20-1 and TRBJ1-1, with D hard to call. Written as DNA, the CDR3 is TGCAGTGCCCGGCGAGGGTCTAGAGGAATGAACACTGAAGCTTTCTTT. It codes for CSARRGSRGMNTEAFF.